The entry that follows covers one T cell receptor beta chain sequence. Its specificity is unknown. This specimen includes other DNA sequences encoding the same CDR3. Data came from immunoSEQ multiplex PCR; TCRdb stores just in-frame clones and leaves some out. The sample has around 2,000,000 clones, 85% to 95% seen once. This specimen comes from a study of shared clonotypes between healthy human individuals. Study at large: Two women and a few men aged 18 to 49 made up the donors. Study-wide results and limits: Clonotypes not shared had lower generation probabilities than those common to all four donors.

CDR3 length: 12 amino acids. V dropped 2 bases and J dropped 0 bases, with 1 base sitting between them. Per the germline V gene, CDR1 is SEHNR and CDR2 is FQNEAQ (reference sequence). Negatively enriched CD4+ T cells were divided by CD45RA into naive and memory. The sequenced sample was naive CD4+ T cells sorted from blood. Subset in this sample: CD45RA+ positively selected. The gene calls are TRBV7-9 and TRBJ1-1; D unresolved. This sequence originates from a man in his late teens or twenties in good health. The CDR3 spells CASSLMNTEAFF. The CDR3 bases are TGTGCCAGCAGCTTAATGAACACTGAAGCTTTCTTT.